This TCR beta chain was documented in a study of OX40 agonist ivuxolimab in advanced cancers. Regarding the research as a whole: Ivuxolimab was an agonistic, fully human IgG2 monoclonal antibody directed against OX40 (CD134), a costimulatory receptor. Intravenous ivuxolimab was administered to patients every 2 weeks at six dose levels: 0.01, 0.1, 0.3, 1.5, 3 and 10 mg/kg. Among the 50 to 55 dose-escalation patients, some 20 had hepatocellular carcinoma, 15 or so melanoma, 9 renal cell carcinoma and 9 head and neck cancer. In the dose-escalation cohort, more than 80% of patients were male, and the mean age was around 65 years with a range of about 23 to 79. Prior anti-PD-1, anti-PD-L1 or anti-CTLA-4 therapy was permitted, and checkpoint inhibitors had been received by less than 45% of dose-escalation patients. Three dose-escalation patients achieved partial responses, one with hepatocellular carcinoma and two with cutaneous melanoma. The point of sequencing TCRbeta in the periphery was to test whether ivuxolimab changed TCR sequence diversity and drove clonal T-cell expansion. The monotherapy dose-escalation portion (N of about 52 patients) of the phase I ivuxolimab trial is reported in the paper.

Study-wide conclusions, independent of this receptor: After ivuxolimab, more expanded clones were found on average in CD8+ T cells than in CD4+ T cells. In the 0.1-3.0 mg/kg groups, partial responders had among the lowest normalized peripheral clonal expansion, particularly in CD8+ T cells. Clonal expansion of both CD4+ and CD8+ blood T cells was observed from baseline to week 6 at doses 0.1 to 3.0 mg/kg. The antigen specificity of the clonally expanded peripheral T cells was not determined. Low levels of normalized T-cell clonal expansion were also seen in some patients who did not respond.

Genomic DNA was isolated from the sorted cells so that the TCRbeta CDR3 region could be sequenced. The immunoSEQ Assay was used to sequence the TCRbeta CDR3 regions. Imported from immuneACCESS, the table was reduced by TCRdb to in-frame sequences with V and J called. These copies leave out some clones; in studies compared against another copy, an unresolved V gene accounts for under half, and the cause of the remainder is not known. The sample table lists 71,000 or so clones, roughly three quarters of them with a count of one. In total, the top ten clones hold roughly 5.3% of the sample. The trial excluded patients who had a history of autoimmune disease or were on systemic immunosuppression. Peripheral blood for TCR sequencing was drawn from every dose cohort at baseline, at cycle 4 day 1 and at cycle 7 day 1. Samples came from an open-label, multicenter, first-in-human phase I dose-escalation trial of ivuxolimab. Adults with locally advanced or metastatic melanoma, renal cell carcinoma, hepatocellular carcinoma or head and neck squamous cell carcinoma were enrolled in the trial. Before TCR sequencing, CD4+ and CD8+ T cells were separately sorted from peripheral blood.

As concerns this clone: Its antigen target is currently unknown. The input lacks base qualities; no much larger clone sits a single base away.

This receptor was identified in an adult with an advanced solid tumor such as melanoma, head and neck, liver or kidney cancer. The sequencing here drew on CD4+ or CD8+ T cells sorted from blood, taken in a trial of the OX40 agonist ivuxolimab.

This receptor has the CDR3 CASSDTASGLYEQYF. Here is the DNA: TGTGCCAGCAGTGACACCGCTAGCGGACTATACGAGCAGTACTTC. The V and J genes are TRBV6-4 and TRBJ2-7; 7 bases in between match TRBD2. Counted from cysteine to phenylalanine, this CDR3 has 15 amino acids. The read is trimmed to its CDR3 DNA, 45 bases read in frame from base 1. CDR1 MRHNA and CDR2 SNTAGT were looked up in the germline V gene. From V the trimming removes 2 bases and from J it removes 4 bases, while the gene matches leave 8 bases of the junction unaccounted for.